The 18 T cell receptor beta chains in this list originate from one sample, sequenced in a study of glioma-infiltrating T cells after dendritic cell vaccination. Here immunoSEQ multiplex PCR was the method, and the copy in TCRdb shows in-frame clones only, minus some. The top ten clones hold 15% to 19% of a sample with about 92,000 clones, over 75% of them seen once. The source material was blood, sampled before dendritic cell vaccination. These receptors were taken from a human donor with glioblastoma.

This CDR3 reads CASSFLGDSNQPQHF. CDR3 sequence (DNA): TGTGCCAGCAGTTTCCTAGGGGATAGCAATCAGCCCCAGCATTTT. The genes are TRBV27 and TRBJ1-5, with a possible D match to TRBD1 (5 bases). Trimming took off 3 bases at V and 0 bases at J, with 9 bases between the two ends. Germline lookup yields CDR1 MNHEY and CDR2 SMNVEV (reference sequence). The CDR3 runs 15 residues.

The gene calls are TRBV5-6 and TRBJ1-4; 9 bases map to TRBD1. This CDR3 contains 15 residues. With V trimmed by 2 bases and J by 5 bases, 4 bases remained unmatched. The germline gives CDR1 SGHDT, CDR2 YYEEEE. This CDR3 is CASSLGTGKNEKLFF. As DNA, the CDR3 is TGTGCCAGCAGCTTAGGGACAGGGAAGAATGAAAAACTGTTTTTT.

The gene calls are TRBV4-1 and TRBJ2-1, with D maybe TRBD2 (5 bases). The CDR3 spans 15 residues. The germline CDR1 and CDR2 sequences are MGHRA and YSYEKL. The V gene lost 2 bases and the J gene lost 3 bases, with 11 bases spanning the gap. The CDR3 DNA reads TGCGCCAGCAGCCAAATGGGAGCGATCTACAATGAGCAGTTCTTC. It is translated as CASSQMGAIYNEQFF.

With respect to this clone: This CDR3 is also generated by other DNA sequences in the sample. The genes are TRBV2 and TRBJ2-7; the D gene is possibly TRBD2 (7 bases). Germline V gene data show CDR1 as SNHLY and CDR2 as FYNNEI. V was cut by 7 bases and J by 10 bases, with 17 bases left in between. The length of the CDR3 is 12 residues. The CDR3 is CASNRRGGNQYF. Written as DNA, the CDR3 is TGTGCCAGCAATAGAAGGGGGGGCAACCAGTACTTC. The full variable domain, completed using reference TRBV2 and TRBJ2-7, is EPEVTQTPSHQVTQMGQEVILRCVPISNHLYFYWYRQILGQKVEFLVSFYNNEISEKSEIFDDQFSVERPDGSNFTLKIRSTKLEDSAMYFCASNRRGGNQYFGPGTRLTVT.

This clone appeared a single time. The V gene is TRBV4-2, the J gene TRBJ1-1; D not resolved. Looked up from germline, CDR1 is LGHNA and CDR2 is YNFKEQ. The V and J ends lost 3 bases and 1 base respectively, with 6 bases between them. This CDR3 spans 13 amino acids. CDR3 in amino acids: CASSHGENTEAFF. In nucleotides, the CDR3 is TGTGCCAGCAGCCACGGGGAGAACACTGAAGCTTTCTTT.

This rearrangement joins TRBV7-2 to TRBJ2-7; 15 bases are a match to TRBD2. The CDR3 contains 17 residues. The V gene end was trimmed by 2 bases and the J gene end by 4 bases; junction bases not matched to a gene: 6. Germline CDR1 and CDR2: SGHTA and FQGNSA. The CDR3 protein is CASSLLRGTSGGYEQYF. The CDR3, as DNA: TGTGCCAGCAGCTTATTACGGGGGACTAGCGGGGGGTACGAGCAGTACTTC. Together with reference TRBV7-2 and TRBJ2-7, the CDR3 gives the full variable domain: GAGVSQSPSNKVTEKGKDVELRCDPISGHTALYWYRQSLGQGLEFLIYFQGNSAPDKSGLPSDRFSAERTGGSVSTLTIQRTQQEDSAVYLCASSLLRGTSGGYEQYFGPGTRLTVT.

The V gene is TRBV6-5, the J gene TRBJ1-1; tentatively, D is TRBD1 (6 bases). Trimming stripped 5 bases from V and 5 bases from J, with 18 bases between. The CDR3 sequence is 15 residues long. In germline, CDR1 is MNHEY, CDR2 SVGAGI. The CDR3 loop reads CASSHRTGRGTEAFF. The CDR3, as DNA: TGTGCCAGCAGTCACCGTACAGGGAGGGGTACTGAAGCTTTCTTT.

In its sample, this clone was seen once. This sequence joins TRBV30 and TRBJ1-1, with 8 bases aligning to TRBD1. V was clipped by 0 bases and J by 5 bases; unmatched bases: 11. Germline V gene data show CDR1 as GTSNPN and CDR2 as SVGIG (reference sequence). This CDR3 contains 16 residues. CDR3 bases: TGTGCCTGGAGTGTGGGAGGTTACAGGGGGAGGACTGAAGCTTTCTTT. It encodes CAWSVGGYRGRTEAFF.

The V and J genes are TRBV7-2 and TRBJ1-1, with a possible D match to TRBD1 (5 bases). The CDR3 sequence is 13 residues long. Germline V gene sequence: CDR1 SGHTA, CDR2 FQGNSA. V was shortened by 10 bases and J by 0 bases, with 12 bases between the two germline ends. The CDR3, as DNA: TGTGCCACTAGCCGGGGGTTGAACACTGAAGCTTTCTTT. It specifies CATSRGLNTEAFF.

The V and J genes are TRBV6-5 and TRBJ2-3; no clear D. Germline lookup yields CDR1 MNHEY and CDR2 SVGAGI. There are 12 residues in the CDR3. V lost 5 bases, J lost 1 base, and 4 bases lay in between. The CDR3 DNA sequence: TGTGCCAGCAGTACGGGCACAGATACGCAGTATTTT. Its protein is CASSTGTDTQYF.

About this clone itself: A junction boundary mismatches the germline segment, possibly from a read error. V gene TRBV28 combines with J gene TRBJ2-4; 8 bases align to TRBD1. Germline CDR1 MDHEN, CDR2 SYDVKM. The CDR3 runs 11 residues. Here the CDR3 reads CASSFGQGWDF. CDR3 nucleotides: TGTGCCAGCAGTTTCGGACAGGGTTGGGACTTC.

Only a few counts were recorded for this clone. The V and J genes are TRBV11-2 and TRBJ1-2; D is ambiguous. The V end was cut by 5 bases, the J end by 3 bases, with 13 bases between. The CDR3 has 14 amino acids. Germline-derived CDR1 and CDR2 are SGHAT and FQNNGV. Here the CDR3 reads CASSETLGDYGYTF. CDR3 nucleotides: TGTGCCAGCAGCGAAACATTGGGAGACTATGGCTACACCTTC.

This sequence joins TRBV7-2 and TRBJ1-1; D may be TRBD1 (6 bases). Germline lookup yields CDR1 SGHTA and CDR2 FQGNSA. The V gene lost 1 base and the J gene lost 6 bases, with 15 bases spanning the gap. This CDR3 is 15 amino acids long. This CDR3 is CASSLGFRGGAEAFF. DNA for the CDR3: TGTGCCAGCAGCTTAGGGTTCAGGGGAGGGGCTGAAGCTTTCTTT. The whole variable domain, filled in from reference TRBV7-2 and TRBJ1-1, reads GAGVSQSPSNKVTEKGKDVELRCDPISGHTALYWYRQSLGQGLEFLIYFQGNSAPDKSGLPSDRFSAERTGGSVSTLTIQRTQQEDSAVYLCASSLGFRGGAEAFFGQGTRLTVV.

CDR3 bases: TGTGCCAGCAGCCTAAGACAGGGGATCCTCACTGAAGCTTTCTTT. This encodes CASSLRQGILTEAFF. The chain joins TRBV11-1 to TRBJ1-1, with 8 bases matching TRBD1. Per the germline V gene, CDR1 is SGHAT and CDR2 is FQDESV (reference sequence). The CDR3 runs to 15 residues. With 5 bases clipped from V and 4 bases from J, the junction kept 9 bases outside the gene matches.

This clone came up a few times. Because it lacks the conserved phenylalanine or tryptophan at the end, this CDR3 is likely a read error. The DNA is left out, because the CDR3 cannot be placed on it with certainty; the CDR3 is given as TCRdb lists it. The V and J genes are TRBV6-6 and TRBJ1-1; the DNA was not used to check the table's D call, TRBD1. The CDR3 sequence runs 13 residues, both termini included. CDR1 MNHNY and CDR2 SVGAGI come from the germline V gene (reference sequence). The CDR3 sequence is CASKTGPGQCTFS.

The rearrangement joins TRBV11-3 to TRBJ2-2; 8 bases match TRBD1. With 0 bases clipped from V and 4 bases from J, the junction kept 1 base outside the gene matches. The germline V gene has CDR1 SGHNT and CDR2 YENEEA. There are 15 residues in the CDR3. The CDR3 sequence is CASSLETGGTGELFF. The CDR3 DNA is TGTGCCAGCAGCTTAGAAACAGGGGGCACCGGGGAGCTGTTTTTT.

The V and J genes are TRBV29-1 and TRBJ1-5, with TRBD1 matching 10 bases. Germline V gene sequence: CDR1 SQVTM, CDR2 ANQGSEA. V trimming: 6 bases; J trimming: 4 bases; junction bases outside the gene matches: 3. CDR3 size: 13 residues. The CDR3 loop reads CSVWTGGNQPQHF. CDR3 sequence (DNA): TGCAGCGTCTGGACAGGGGGTAATCAGCCCCAGCATTTT.

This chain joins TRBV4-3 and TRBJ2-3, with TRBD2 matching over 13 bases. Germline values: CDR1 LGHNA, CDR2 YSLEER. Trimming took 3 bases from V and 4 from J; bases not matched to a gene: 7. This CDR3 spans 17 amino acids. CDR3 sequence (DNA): TGCGCCAGCAGCCACATACTAGCGGGGGGGCCGTCAGATACGCAGTATTTT. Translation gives CASSHILAGGPSDTQYF.